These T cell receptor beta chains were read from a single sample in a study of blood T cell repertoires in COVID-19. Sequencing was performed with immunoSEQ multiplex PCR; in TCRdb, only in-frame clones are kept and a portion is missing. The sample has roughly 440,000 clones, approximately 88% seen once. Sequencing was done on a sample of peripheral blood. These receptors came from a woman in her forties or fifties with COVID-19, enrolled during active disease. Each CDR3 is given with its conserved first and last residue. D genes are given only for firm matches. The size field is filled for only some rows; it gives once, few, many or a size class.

cdr3_nt: TGTGCCATCAGAGAGGTAGTTAGCACAGATACGCAGTATTTT; cdr3_aa: CAIREVVSTDTQYF; clone_size: NA; v_call: TRBV10-3; j_call: TRBJ2-3; d_call: NA
cdr3_nt: TGTGCCAGCAGCTTAGGAGGACAGGGTCTATACGAGCAGTACTTC; cdr3_aa: CASSLGGQGLYEQYF; clone_size: NA; v_call: TRBV7-6; j_call: TRBJ2-7; d_call: TRBD1
cdr3_nt: TGTGCCAGCAGCAAATCCAACAGGGGTAACTATGGCTACACCTTC; cdr3_aa: CASSKSNRGNYGYTF; clone_size: NA; v_call: TRBV5-4; j_call: TRBJ1-2; d_call: TRBD1
cdr3_nt: TGTGCCAGCACCTTAGGTGGGACAGGGTTCGCTTGGGAGACCCAGTACTTC; cdr3_aa: CASTLGGTGFAWETQYF; clone_size: NA; v_call: TRBV27; j_call: TRBJ2-5; d_call: TRBD1
cdr3_nt: TGTGCCAGCACCCTTGGACATGGCCTCTCTGGAAACACCATATATTTT; cdr3_aa: CASTLGHGLSGNTIYF; clone_size: NA; v_call: TRBV5-5; j_call: TRBJ1-3; d_call: NA
cdr3_nt: TGTGCCAGTAGTATCGGGGGGGCCCAGTACTTC; cdr3_aa: CASSIGGAQYF; clone_size: once; v_call: TRBV19; j_call: TRBJ2-5; d_call: TRBD2
cdr3_nt: TGTGCCTGGAGCGGGGGACGGCTTCACAATCAGCCCCAGCATTTT; cdr3_aa: CAWSGGRLHNQPQHF; clone_size: few; v_call: TRBV30; j_call: TRBJ1-5; d_call: NA
cdr3_nt: TGTGCCAGCAGCCCGACTAGCGGGGGGCACTACAATGAGCAGTTCTTC; cdr3_aa: CASSPTSGGHYNEQFF; clone_size: NA; v_call: TRBV7-9; j_call: TRBJ2-1; d_call: TRBD2
cdr3_nt: TGCAGCGTTGAGGTCGGACAGGGGGCTACTGAGCAGTTCTTC; cdr3_aa: CSVEVGQGATEQFF; clone_size: NA; v_call: TRBV29-1; j_call: TRBJ2-1; d_call: TRBD1
cdr3_nt: TGTGCCAGCAGCTTAGAAGGGGCGCTTACGGATACGCAGTATTTT; cdr3_aa: CASSLEGALTDTQYF; clone_size: NA; v_call: TRBV11-3; j_call: TRBJ2-3; d_call: NA
cdr3_nt: TGTGCCAGCGACAGGGGGGGTGCAGATACGCAGTATTTT; cdr3_aa: CASDRGGADTQYF; clone_size: NA; v_call: TRBV19; j_call: TRBJ2-3; d_call: TRBD1
cdr3_nt: TGTGCCAGCAGCCAAGATCCAGTAGAGGAGGATACGCAGTATTTT; cdr3_aa: CASSQDPVEEDTQYF; clone_size: NA; v_call: TRBV3-1/TRBV3-2; j_call: TRBJ2-3; d_call: NA
cdr3_nt: TGTGCCAGCAGTGAAGCACTGCTTAGCTCCTACGAGCAGTACTTC; cdr3_aa: CASSEALLSSYEQYF; clone_size: NA; v_call: TRBV6-1; j_call: TRBJ2-7; d_call: NA
cdr3_nt: TGTGCCAGCAGCCGAGGGGGGGGCTGGGACACTGAAGCTTTCTTT; cdr3_aa: CASSRGGGWDTEAFF; clone_size: once; v_call: TRBV11-2; j_call: TRBJ1-1; d_call: NA
cdr3_nt: TGTGCCACCAGCAGAGAATTAGAGCCCCAGCATTTT; cdr3_aa: CATSRELEPQHF; clone_size: NA; v_call: TRBV15; j_call: TRBJ1-5; d_call: NA
cdr3_nt: TGTGCCAGCAGTGCAACCGGGACTGCTAACTATGGCTACACCTTC; cdr3_aa: CASSATGTANYGYTF; clone_size: NA; v_call: TRBV2; j_call: TRBJ1-2; d_call: NA
cdr3_nt: TGTGCCAGCAGTGACGACTATGCGGGACAGCAGTTCTTC; cdr3_aa: CASSDDYAGQQFF; clone_size: few; v_call: TRBV6-1; j_call: TRBJ2-1; d_call: NA
cdr3_nt: TGTGCCAGTAGTATCTCACTGGACAGGGAGGACACCTTC; cdr3_aa: CASSISLDREDTF; clone_size: NA; v_call: TRBV19; j_call: TRBJ1-2; d_call: TRBD1
cdr3_nt: TGCAGCGTTTCACAGGGGGGGAGCAATCAGCCCCAGCATTTT; cdr3_aa: CSVSQGGSNQPQHF; clone_size: NA; v_call: TRBV29-1; j_call: TRBJ1-5; d_call: TRBD1
cdr3_nt: TGTGCCAGCAGTCAGGGGTTGAACACCATATATTTT; cdr3_aa: CASSQGLNTIYF; clone_size: NA; v_call: TRBV12-3/TRBV12-4; j_call: TRBJ1-3; d_call: NA
cdr3_nt: TGTGCCAGCAGTGAAGAACAGGGGGGAGCCCAGCATTTT; cdr3_aa: CASSEEQGGAQHF; clone_size: few; v_call: TRBV2; j_call: TRBJ1-5; d_call: TRBD1
cdr3_nt: TGTGCCAGCTCACCTTCTGAGACAGAGCAGTTCTTC; cdr3_aa: CASSPSETEQFF; clone_size: NA; v_call: TRBV18; j_call: TRBJ2-1; d_call: NA
cdr3_nt: TGTGCCACCAGCAGAGCCGGCGGACTAGCGATCTCAGATACGCAGTATTTT; cdr3_aa: CATSRAGGLAISDTQYF; clone_size: NA; v_call: TRBV15; j_call: TRBJ2-3; d_call: TRBD2
cdr3_nt: TGTGCCAGCAACGATATTCAGGGAAACTATGGCTACACCTTC; cdr3_aa: CASNDIQGNYGYTF; clone_size: NA; v_call: TRBV7-9; j_call: TRBJ1-2; d_call: NA
cdr3_nt: TGTGCCAGCAGCTTTGGGACAGGGGATACCTACGAGCAGTACTTC; cdr3_aa: CASSFGTGDTYEQYF; clone_size: few; v_call: TRBV7-9; j_call: TRBJ2-7; d_call: TRBD1
cdr3_nt: TGTGCCAGCTCACCCAGGGCGAGCGACACTGAAGCTTTCTTT; cdr3_aa: CASSPRASDTEAFF; clone_size: NA; v_call: TRBV18; j_call: TRBJ1-1; d_call: NA